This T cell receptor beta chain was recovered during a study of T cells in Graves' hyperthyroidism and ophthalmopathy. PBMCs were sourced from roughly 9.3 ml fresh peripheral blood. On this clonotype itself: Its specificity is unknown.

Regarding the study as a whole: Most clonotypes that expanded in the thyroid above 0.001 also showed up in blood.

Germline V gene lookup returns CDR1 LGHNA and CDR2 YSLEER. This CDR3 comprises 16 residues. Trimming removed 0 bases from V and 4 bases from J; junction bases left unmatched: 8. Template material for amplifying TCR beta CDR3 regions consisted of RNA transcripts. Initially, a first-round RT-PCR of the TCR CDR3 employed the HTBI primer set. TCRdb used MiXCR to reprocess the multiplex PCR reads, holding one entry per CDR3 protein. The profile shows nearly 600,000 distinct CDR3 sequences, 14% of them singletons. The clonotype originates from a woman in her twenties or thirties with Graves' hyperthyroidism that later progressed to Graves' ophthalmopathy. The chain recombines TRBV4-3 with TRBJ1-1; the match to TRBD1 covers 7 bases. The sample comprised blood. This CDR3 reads CASSQDQLGQTTEAFF. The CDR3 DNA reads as TGCGCCAGCAGCCAAGATCAGTTGGGACAGACCACTGAAGCTTTCTTT.